This T cell receptor beta chain emerged from a study of Graves' ophthalmopathy and Graves' hyperthyroidism. J was trimmed by 4 bases and V by 7 bases; bases with no gene match: 6. The germline gives CDR1 MNHEY, CDR2 SVGEGT. There are 16 residues in the CDR3. This clonotype was observed many times. Researchers took RNA transcripts and amplified TCR beta CDR3 regions from them. HTBI-primed RT-PCR formed the first round, and a multiplex PCR formed the second. One entry per CDR3 protein results from TCRdb running MiXCR on the multiplex PCR reads. This sample has approximately 380,000 distinct CDR3 sequences, with roughly 20% found just once.

The clonotype comes from a young woman with stable Graves' hyperthyroidism. This chain joins TRBV6-2 or TRBV6-3 and TRBJ2-2; 13 positions match TRBD2. The source material was peripheral blood. The CDR3 DNA is TGTGCCAGCACCAGGACTAGCGGGAGTTCCACCGGGGAGCTGTTTTTT. Translating it yields CASTRTSGSSTGELFF.